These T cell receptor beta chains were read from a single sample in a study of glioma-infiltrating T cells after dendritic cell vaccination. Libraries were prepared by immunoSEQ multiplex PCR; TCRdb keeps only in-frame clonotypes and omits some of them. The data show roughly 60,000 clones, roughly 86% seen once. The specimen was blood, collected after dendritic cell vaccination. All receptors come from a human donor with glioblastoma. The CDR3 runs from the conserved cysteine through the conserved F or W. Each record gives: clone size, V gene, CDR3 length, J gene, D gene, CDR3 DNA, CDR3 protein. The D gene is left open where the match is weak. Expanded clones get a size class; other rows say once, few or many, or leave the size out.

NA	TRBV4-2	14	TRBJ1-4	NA	TGTGCCAGCAGCCATTATCGGGGAGATGAAAAACTGTTTTTT	CASSHYRGDEKLFF
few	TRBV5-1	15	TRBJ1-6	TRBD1	TGCGCCAGCAGTTACGGACAGGGAATGAGGTCACCCCTCCACTTT	CASSYGQGMRSPLHF
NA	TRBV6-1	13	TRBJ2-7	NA	TGTGCCAGCGGCGACAGTCGCCCCTACGAGCAGTACTTC	CASGDSRPYEQYF
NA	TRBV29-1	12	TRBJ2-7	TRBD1	TGCAGCGCCAGACAGGGGATAGGCGAGCAGTACTTC	CSARQGIGEQYF
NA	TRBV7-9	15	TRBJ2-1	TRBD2	TGTGCCAGCAGCTTAGGGACTAGCGGGATTGGTGAGCAGTTCTTC	CASSLGTSGIGEQFF
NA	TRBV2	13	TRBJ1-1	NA	TGTGCCAGCAGTGAACCCGGGAACACTGAAGCTTTCTTT	CASSEPGNTEAFF
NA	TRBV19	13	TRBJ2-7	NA	TGTGCCAGTAGTATAAACAGGGTGGGCGAGCAGTACTTC	CASSINRVGEQYF
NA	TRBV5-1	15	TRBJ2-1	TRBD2	TGCGCCAGCAGCTTGGAAGGAGGGAGGGACAATGAGCAGTTCTTC	CASSLEGGRDNEQFF
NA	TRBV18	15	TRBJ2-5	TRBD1	TGTGCCAGCTCATTGACAGGGAATATGGGGGAGACCCAGTACTTC	CASSLTGNMGETQYF
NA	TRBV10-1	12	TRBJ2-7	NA	TGCGCCAGCTCTTCGGGCTCCTACGAGCAGTACTTC	CASSSGSYEQYF
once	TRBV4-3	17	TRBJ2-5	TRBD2	TGCGCCAGCAGCCTGGAAGCGGGACTAGCTAGCCAAGAGACCCAGTACTTC	CASSLEAGLASQETQYF
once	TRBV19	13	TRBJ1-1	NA	TGTGCCAGTAGTATGGCAGTTAATGCTGAAGCTTTCTTT	CASSMAVNAEAFF
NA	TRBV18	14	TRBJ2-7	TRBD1	TGTGCCAGCTCACCAGGACAGGGCGAATACGAGCAGTACTTC	CASSPGQGEYEQYF
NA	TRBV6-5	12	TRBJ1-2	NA	TGTGCCAGCACCCAATCCAACTATGGCTACACCTTC	CASTQSNYGYTF
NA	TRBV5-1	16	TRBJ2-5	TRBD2	TGCGCCAGCACGCTGAAGGTCTCCAGCGGGGGGGAGACCCAGTACTTC	CASTLKVSSGGETQYF
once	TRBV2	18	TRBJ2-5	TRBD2	TGTGCCAGCAGGGACCGGACTAGCGGGAGGGTCTCTGGAGAGACCCAGTACTTC	CASRDRTSGRVSGETQYF
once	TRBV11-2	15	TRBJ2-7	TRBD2	TGTGCCAGCAGACAGACTAGCGGGACAACCTACGAGCAGTACTTC	CASRQTSGTTYEQYF
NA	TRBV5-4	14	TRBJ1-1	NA	TGTGCCAGCAGCATGACAGCCTCGGAGACTGAAGCTTTCTTT	CASSMTASETEAFF
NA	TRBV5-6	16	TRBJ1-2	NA	TGTGCCAGCAGGCTAGTTCGGACAGCACATTCCTATGGCTACACCTTC	CASRLVRTAHSYGYTF
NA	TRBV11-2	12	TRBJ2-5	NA	TGTGCCAGCAGCTTTGGAGGGCCAGGGTCCTACTTC	CASSFGGPGSYF
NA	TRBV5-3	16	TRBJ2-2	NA	TGTGCCAGAAGCTTGGTCAGGGAATTTGTAGGCGGGGAGCTGTTTTTT	CARSLVREFVGGELFF
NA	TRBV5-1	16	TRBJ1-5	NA	TGCGCCAGCAGCTTGGTGGGGGGGGCTGAGAATCAGCCCCAGCATTTT	CASSLVGGAENQPQHF
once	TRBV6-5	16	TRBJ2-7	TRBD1	TGTGCCAGCAGTTCGGACCGGGACAGGGGGTCCCACGAGCAGTACTTC	CASSSDRDRGSHEQYF
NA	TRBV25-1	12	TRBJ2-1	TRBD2	TGTGCCAGCAGTGGTAGCGGGAATGAGCAGTTCTTC	CASSGSGNEQFF
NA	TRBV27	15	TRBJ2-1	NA	TGTGCCAGCAGTGAGGGCCGAGCGTTGGGCAATGAGCAGTTCTTC	CASSEGRALGNEQFF
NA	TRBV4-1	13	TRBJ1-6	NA	TGCGCCAGCAGCCAACAGGGCGGATCACCCCTCCACTTT	CASSQQGGSPLHF
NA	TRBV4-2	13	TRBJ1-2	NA	TGTGCCAGCAGCCAAGATTGGGCCGGGATATACACCTTC	CASSQDWAGIYTF
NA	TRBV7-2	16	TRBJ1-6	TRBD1	TGTGCCAGCAGCTTGGGACAGGGAACCTATAATTCCCCCCTCCACTTT	CASSLGQGTYNSPLHF
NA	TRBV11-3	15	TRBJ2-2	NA	TGTGCCAGCAGCTTGTACAGGGATAACACCGGGGAGCTGTTTTTT	CASSLYRDNTGELFF
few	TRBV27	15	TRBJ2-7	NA	TGTGCCAGCAGTTACTTGCAGGGGGGTGCCTACGAGCAGTACTTC	CASSYLQGGAYEQYF
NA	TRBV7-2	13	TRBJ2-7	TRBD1	TGTGCCAGTTGCGACAGGGGGGTCTACGAGCAGTACTTC	CASCDRGVYEQYF
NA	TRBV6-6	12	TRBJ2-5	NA	TGTGCCAGCAGTTATTCGGGTGAGACCCAGTACTTC	CASSYSGETQYF
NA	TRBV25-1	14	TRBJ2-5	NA	TGTGCCAGCAGTGAGTCCCGAGGCCAAGAGACCCAGTACTTC	CASSESRGQETQYF
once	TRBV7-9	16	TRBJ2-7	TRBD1	TGTGCCAGCAGCCCCGGGGACGGACAGGGGGCTTACGAGCAGTACTTC	CASSPGDGQGAYEQYF
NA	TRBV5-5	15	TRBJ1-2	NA	TGTGCCAGCAGCTCTAGCGGGGGAGCCGACTATGGCTACACCTTC	CASSSSGGADYGYTF
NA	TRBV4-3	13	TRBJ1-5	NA	TGCGCCAGCAGCCAGGGCCCTGCTCAGCCCCAGCATTTT	CASSQGPAQPQHF
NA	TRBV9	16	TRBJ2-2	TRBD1	TGTGCCAGCAGCGTAGGGGGGACAGGGGGTTTCGGGGAGCTGTTTTTT	CASSVGGTGGFGELFF
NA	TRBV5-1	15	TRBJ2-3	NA	TGCGCCAGCAGCATTAGCTCCCTTAGCACAGATACGCAGTATTTT	CASSISSLSTDTQYF
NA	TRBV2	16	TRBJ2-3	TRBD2	TGTGCCAGCAGTGGGGCTAGCGGGGGGGCCTCAGATACGCAGTATTTT	CASSGASGGASDTQYF
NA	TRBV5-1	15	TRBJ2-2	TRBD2	TGCGCCAGCAGACTGGGGGGGTCAGGGACCGGGGAGCTGTTTTTT	CASRLGGSGTGELFF
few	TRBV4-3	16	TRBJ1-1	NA	TGCGCCAGCAGCCCCGATGGGGCGGTTGGGTGGACTGAAGCTTTCTTT	CASSPDGAVGWTEAFF
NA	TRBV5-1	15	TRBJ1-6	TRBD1	TGCGCCAGCAGCTGGGAGGACAGGGGAAAATCACCCCTCCACTTT	CASSWEDRGKSPLHF
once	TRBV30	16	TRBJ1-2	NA	TGTGCCTGGAGTGTACCGGGAGGGGGAGCTAACTATGGCTACACCTTC	CAWSVPGGGANYGYTF
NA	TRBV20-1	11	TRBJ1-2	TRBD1	TGCAGTGCTAGGAGACAGGGGGTCGTCACCTTC	CSARRQGVVTF
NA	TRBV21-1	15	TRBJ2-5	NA	TGTGCCAGCAGCACGGACAGGGCCGAGGAGGAGACCCAGTACTTC	CASSTDRAEEETQYF
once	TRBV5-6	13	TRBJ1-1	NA	TGTGCCAGCAGCTTGGGCGGGGTTTCCGGAGCTTTCTTT	CASSLGGVSGAFF
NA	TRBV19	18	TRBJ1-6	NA	TGTGCCAGTCAAGGAGGAGTAATGGGAGGCATCTATAATTCACCCCTCCACTTT	CASQGGVMGGIYNSPLHF
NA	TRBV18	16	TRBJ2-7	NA	TGTGCCAGCTCACGCAGCCTCCGGGACAACTCCTACGAGCAGTACTTC	CASSRSLRDNSYEQYF
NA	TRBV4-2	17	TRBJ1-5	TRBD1	TGTGCCAGCAGCCAAGATGGGGGCAGGGGGCGCAATCAGCCCCAGCATTTT	CASSQDGGRGRNQPQHF